Listed below are T cell receptor beta chains from one sample, sequenced in a study of blood T cell repertoires in COVID-19. Clones were sequenced by immunoSEQ multiplex PCR, and TCRdb holds only the in-frame ones, with some missing. This sample has over 100,000 clones, with around nine tenths found just once. Material: peripheral blood. Every receptor here comes from a human donor with acute or convalescent COVID-19. The donor label of this sample is uncertain. Both conserved end residues are part of each CDR3. The D gene is left open where the match is weak. A clone size is listed for some rows: how often the clone was seen (once, few, many), or a class if it is expanded.

size	J	D	V	CDR3	DNA
once	TRBJ2-5	TRBD2	TRBV5-1	CASTGTSGRSETQYF	TGCGCCAGCACCGGGACTAGCGGGAGATCAGAGACCCAGTACTTC
NA	TRBJ1-2	TRBD1	TRBV6-5	CASRPLNRDRGADTF	TGTGCCAGCAGACCCCTGAACCGGGACAGGGGGGCCGACACCTTC
NA	TRBJ1-1	NA	TRBV7-2	CASRENLNTEAFF	TGTGCCAGCAGGGAGAACTTGAACACTGAAGCTTTCTTT
NA	TRBJ2-6	TRBD2	TRBV5-5	CASSLAGGSGANVLTF	TGTGCCAGCAGCTTGGCCGGGGGGTCTGGGGCCAACGTCCTGACTTTC
once	TRBJ1-1	NA	TRBV2	CASSELPRETNTEAFF	TGTGCCAGCAGTGAACTACCTCGCGAAACGAACACTGAAGCTTTCTTT
NA	TRBJ1-2	NA	TRBV12-3/TRBV12-4	CASSFVSNYGYTF	TGTGCCAGCAGTTTCGTATCTAACTATGGCTACACCTTC
NA	TRBJ1-4	NA	TRBV5-1	CASSLTSGNVELFF	TGCGCCAGCAGCTTGACTTCAGGCAATGTGGAACTGTTTTTT
NA	TRBJ1-1	NA	TRBV10-3	CAISEHPWTALNTEAFF	TGTGCCATCAGTGAGCACCCATGGACAGCTTTGAACACTGAAGCTTTCTTT
NA	TRBJ2-7	NA	TRBV6-5	CASSLRQDFTYEQYF	TGTGCCAGCAGTCTGAGACAGGACTTCACCTACGAGCAGTACTTC
NA	TRBJ1-2	NA	TRBV6-1	CASSEKGQGIPYGYTF	TGTGCCAGCAGTGAAAAGGGCCAGGGTATACCCTATGGCTACACCTTC
NA	TRBJ1-6	NA	TRBV4-2	CASSQNGVSVNSPLHF	TGTGCCAGCAGCCAAAATGGTGTCAGCGTTAATTCACCCCTCCACTTT
NA	TRBJ1-2	NA	TRBV6-5	CASSSRSYGYTF	TGTGCCAGCAGTTCGCGATCTTATGGCTACACCTTC
once	TRBJ1-1	NA	TRBV7-9	CASSSQQGTEAFF	TGTGCCAGCAGCTCCCAACAGGGTACTGAAGCTTTCTTT
NA	TRBJ1-1	TRBD1	TRBV5-4	CASSTLNRGRTEAFF	TGTGCCAGCAGCACCCTAAACAGGGGTAGAACTGAAGCTTTCTTT
NA	TRBJ1-6	TRBD1	TRBV6-4	CASSARQGAGSPLHF	TGTGCCAGCAGTGCAAGACAGGGGGCTGGTTCACCCCTCCACTTT
NA	TRBJ1-4	NA	TRBV28	CASSPLKQVYNEKLFF	TGTGCCAGCAGTCCCCTTAAGCAGGTGTATAATGAAAAACTGTTTTTT
NA	TRBJ2-7	NA	TRBV9	CASSVLAGRSYEQYF	TGTGCCAGCAGCGTATTGGCTGGGCGCAGCTACGAGCAGTACTTC
NA	TRBJ1-4	NA	TRBV12-3/TRBV12-4	CASSIGTIEKLFF	TGTGCCAGCAGTATTGGGACAATTGAAAAACTGTTTTTT
NA	TRBJ2-1	NA	TRBV27	CASSLFRAAGYSYNEQFF	TGTGCCAGCAGTTTATTCCGGGCAGCGGGCTACTCCTACAATGAGCAGTTCTTC
NA	TRBJ2-5	TRBD2	TRBV7-2	CASSPRLAGGQGTQYF	TGTGCCAGCAGCCCAAGGCTAGCGGGAGGGCAGGGGACCCAGTACTTC
NA	TRBJ1-2	NA	TRBV29-1	CSVHSTAGSNYGYTF	TGCAGCGTCCACTCCACCGCAGGGTCTAACTATGGCTACACCTTC
NA	TRBJ2-1	TRBD1	TRBV7-9	CASSPPARQGAQYNEQFF	TGTGCCAGCAGCCCACCCGCACGTCAGGGGGCCCAATACAATGAGCAGTTCTTC
NA	TRBJ2-1	TRBD2	TRBV4-3	CASSQAGRAGQFF	TGCGCCAGCAGCCAGGCCGGGAGGGCCGGGCAGTTCTTC
NA	TRBJ2-7	NA	TRBV15	CATSRGTDYEQYF	TGTGCCACCAGCAGAGGGACAGACTACGAGCAGTACTTC
NA	TRBJ2-1	NA	TRBV7-2	CASSLVFRLVSSNEQFF	TGTGCCAGCAGCTTAGTCTTCCGGCTAGTATCCTCCAATGAGCAGTTCTTC
few	TRBJ2-2	TRBD2	TRBV19	CASSSPLTGGTGELFF	TGTGCCAGTAGTTCCCCCTTAACGGGGGGGACCGGGGAGCTGTTTTTT
NA	TRBJ2-3	TRBD2	TRBV20-1	CSASPGLGKDTQYF	TGCAGTGCTAGTCCGGGACTAGGGAAAGATACGCAGTATTTT
NA	TRBJ1-1	TRBD1	TRBV7-9	CASTGTANTEAFF	TGTGCCAGCACCGGGACAGCGAACACTGAAGCTTTCTTT
once	TRBJ2-1	NA	TRBV29-1	CSVEGQLYNEQFF	TGCAGCGTTGAAGGACAGCTTTACAATGAGCAGTTCTTC
NA	TRBJ2-3	NA	TRBV29-1	CSVGTEADTQYF	TGCAGCGTGGGGACTGAGGCAGATACGCAGTATTTT
NA	TRBJ1-1	NA	TRBV6-5	CASSTRQAANTEAFF	TGTGCCAGCAGTACCCGACAGGCGGCGAACACTGAAGCTTTCTTT
few	TRBJ2-5	TRBD2	TRBV13	CASSLGASGGVGETQYF	TGTGCCAGCAGCTTAGGGGCTAGCGGAGGGGTTGGAGAGACCCAGTACTTC
many	TRBJ2-5	TRBD1	TRBV28	CASSKGQDRETQYF	TGTGCCAGCAGTAAAGGACAGGATAGAGAGACCCAGTACTTC
once	TRBJ2-3	NA	TRBV24-1	CATSDFPSTDTQYF	TGTGCCACCAGTGATTTTCCTAGCACAGATACGCAGTATTTT
few	TRBJ2-3	NA	TRBV29-1	CSVAGSFTSSNTDTQYF	TGCAGCGTTGCGGGCAGTTTTACGTCTAGCAATACAGATACGCAGTATTTT
NA	TRBJ1-4	TRBD1	TRBV5-1	CASSQGTGGAGDEKLFF	TGCGCCAGCAGCCAAGGGACAGGGGGCGCAGGGGATGAAAAACTGTTTTTT
once	TRBJ1-2	NA	TRBV7-9	CASSQINYGYTF	TGTGCCAGCAGCCAAATTAACTATGGCTACACCTTC
NA	TRBJ1-2	TRBD1	TRBV7-8	CASSLGTGESGGYTF	TGTGCCAGCAGCTTAGGGACAGGGGAAAGCGGAGGCTACACCTTC
NA	TRBJ1-5	NA	TRBV19	CASTPRGPGQRGKPQHF	TGTGCCAGTACTCCAAGGGGCCCTGGACAGAGAGGAAAGCCCCAGCATTTT
NA	TRBJ2-2	NA	TRBV28	CASSHPRSTGELFF	TGTGCCAGCAGCCACCCACGGTCAACCGGGGAGCTGTTTTTT
once	TRBJ2-7	TRBD2	TRBV6-5	CASTPSGSYEQYF	TGTGCCAGCACCCCTAGCGGGAGCTACGAGCAGTACTTC
NA	TRBJ2-3	NA	TRBV18	CASSPTRGGSDTQYF	TGTGCCAGCTCACCGACGAGGGGGGGGTCAGATACGCAGTATTTT
NA	TRBJ2-7	NA	TRBV9	CASSVAGAGEQYF	TGTGCCAGCAGCGTAGCGGGAGCGGGCGAGCAGTACTTC
NA	TRBJ2-2	NA	TRBV21-1	CASSKSLRKNTGELFF	TGTGCCAGCAGCAAGTCCCTACGCAAGAACACCGGGGAGCTGTTTTTT
NA	TRBJ2-1	TRBD2	TRBV5-1	CASSSGIVAGGYSYNEQFF	TGCGCCAGCAGCTCGGGAATCGTAGCGGGGGGATACTCCTACAATGAGCAGTTCTTC
NA	TRBJ2-2	NA	TRBV6-5	CASSYPLGENTGELFF	TGTGCCAGCAGTTACCCTTTAGGGGAGAACACCGGGGAGCTGTTTTTT
NA	TRBJ1-6	TRBD1	TRBV7-2	CASSRQTGTGVNSPLHF	TGTGCCAGCAGCCGGCAGACCGGGACAGGGGTTAATTCACCCCTCCACTTT
NA	TRBJ1-2	NA	TRBV23-1	CASSRVGDLNYGYTF	TGCGCCAGCAGCCGCGTCGGGGACTTGAACTATGGCTACACCTTC
NA	TRBJ2-1	NA	TRBV29-1	CSVIRGIEQFF	TGCAGCGTTATTAGGGGGATCGAGCAGTTCTTC
NA	TRBJ2-3	NA	TRBV29-1	CSARQPSTDTQYF	TGCAGCGCCCGACAACCCAGCACAGATACGCAGTATTTT
few	TRBJ2-5	NA	TRBV7-9	CASSLLSGQETQYF	TGTGCCAGCAGCTTACTGTCAGGCCAAGAGACCCAGTACTTC
NA	TRBJ2-3	NA	TRBV2	CASRSSTDTQYF	TGTGCCAGCAGATCTAGCACAGATACGCAGTATTTT
NA	TRBJ2-5	NA	TRBV7-2	CASRGQQGRETQYF	TGTGCCAGCAGAGGACAGCAGGGACGGGAGACCCAGTACTTC
NA	TRBJ1-2	TRBD1	TRBV28	CASSPNPGQGPYNYGYTF	TGTGCCAGCAGCCCCAATCCGGGACAGGGCCCTTATAACTATGGCTACACCTTC